These 23 T cell receptor beta chains were sequenced from one sample in a study of cytomegalovirus exposure and HLA in healthy donors. PCR was performed using 60 Vbeta and 13 Jbeta primers. Measured with immunoSEQ multiplex PCR; TCRdb has only the in-frame clones, and not every one. The sample includes 90,000 to 120,000 clones, roughly 73% of them seen just once. Sequenced input: PBMCs. The receptors here all came from a man aged 30-40 years in good health and CMV-seronegative.

This clone has more than one count but fewer than ten. The genes are TRBV5-1 and TRBJ2-3; D perhaps matches TRBD2 (6 bases). The germline CDR1 and CDR2 sequences are SGHRS and YFSETQ. The CDR3 length is 16 residues. V shed 4 bases and J shed 2 bases, with 17 bases lying between them. The CDR3 DNA follows: TGCGCCAGCAGCCAGAGCGGGTCTGACTTCACAGATACGCAGTATTTT. It codes for CASSQSGSDFTDTQYF.

This clone was seen only a few times. This chain uses TRBV19 with TRBJ2-2; TRBD1 matches 7 bases. Germline-derived CDR1 and CDR2 are LNHDA and SQIVND (reference sequence). The CDR3 covers 13 residues. Trimming at V came to 8 bases and at J to 3 bases, leaving 3 bases not matched to a gene. The CDR3 DNA reads as TGTGCCAGTTCACAGGGGCACACCGGGGAGCTGTTTTTT. It translates to CASSQGHTGELFF.

In DNA, the CDR3 is TGTGCCAGCAGCGTAGTCGGGGAAACAGATACGCAGTATTTT. Protein product: CASSVVGETDTQYF. The gene calls are TRBV9 and TRBJ2-3; TRBD2 might be the D (5 bases). The CDR3 is made up of 14 amino acids. V lost 0 bases and J lost 3, with 8 bases in between. From germline, CDR1 is SGDLS and CDR2 YYNGEE.

The chain combines TRBV5-1 with TRBJ2-1; maybe TRBD2 (6 bases). Germline CDR1 and CDR2: SGHRS and YFSETQ. CDR3 length equals 17 residues. The V end lost 0 bases, the J end lost 6 bases, and 19 bases lay between the germline ends. CDR3 DNA: TGCGCCAGCAGCTTGGAGGTAGCGGCGATGCTGACCAATGAGCAGTTCTTC. Translation gives CASSLEVAAMLTNEQFF.

This chain links TRBV6-1 with TRBJ1-2; TRBD1 agrees at 10 bases. The CDR3 loop spans 14 amino acids. Per the germline V gene, CDR1 is MNHNS and CDR2 is SASEGT. The ends lost 6 bases at V and 6 bases at J; junction bases unmatched: 7. The CDR3 nucleotides read TGTGCCAGCAGCCTAGACAGGGGGCGAGATGGCTACACCTTC. This codes for CASSLDRGRDGYTF.

V and J are TRBV2 and TRBJ1-2; D uncertain. The CDR3 has 14 amino acids. Trimming took off 3 bases at V and 4 bases at J, with 12 bases between the two ends. Germline V gene sequence: CDR1 SNHLY, CDR2 FYNNEI. The CDR3 DNA reads TGTGCCAGCAGTGAGACTCGGATCCCCTATGGCTACACCTTC. As protein: CASSETRIPYGYTF.

This clone appeared a few times. The V gene is TRBV20-1, the J gene TRBJ2-1, with 8 bases lining up with TRBD1. This CDR3 is 11 amino acids long. In germline, CDR1 is DFQATT, CDR2 SNEGSKA (reference sequence). The J segment lost 16 bases and the V segment lost 1 base, leaving 6 bases of the junction unmatched. The CDR3 sequence: CSARVADRVFF. The CDR3, as DNA: TGCAGTGCTAGAGTGGCGGACAGGGTCTTCTTC.

In this sample, this clone turned up once. V usage is TRBV30 and J usage is TRBJ2-2; TRBD1 is a possible D gene (5 bases). CDR3 length equals 13 residues. Germline values: CDR1 GTSNPN, CDR2 SVGIG (reference sequence). The V end was cut by 0 bases, the J end by 6 bases, with 8 bases between. The CDR3 reads CAWSVVGAGELFF. The CDR3 bases are TGTGCCTGGAGTGTAGTAGGGGCCGGGGAGCTGTTTTTT.

This clone was counted a single time. J is TRBJ2-5 and V is TRBV18; 12 nucleotides align to TRBD2. With V trimmed by 4 bases and J by 5 bases, 8 bases remained unmatched. The CDR3 is 16 residues long. Germline V gene sequence: CDR1 KGHSH, CDR2 LQKENI. The CDR3 protein is CASSLELAGGRETQYF. In DNA form, the CDR3 reads TGTGCCAGCTCACTAGAACTAGCGGGAGGACGGGAGACCCAGTACTTC. The variable domain in full, completed from reference TRBV18 and TRBJ2-5, reads NAGVMQNPRHLVRRRGQEARLRCSPMKGHSHVYWYRQLPEEGLKFMVYLQKENIIDESGMPKERFSAEFPKEGPSILRIQQVVRGDSAAYFCASSLELAGGRETQYFGPGTRLLVL.

This chain uses TRBV6-5 with TRBJ1-1; 7 positions agree with TRBD1. V was clipped by 4 bases and J by 0 bases; unmatched bases: 2. Germline V CDR1 and CDR2: MNHEY, SVGAGI. The CDR3 has 14 amino acids. CDR3 amino acids: CASSWDRLNTEAFF. In nucleotides, the CDR3 is TGTGCCAGCAGTTGGGACAGATTGAACACTGAAGCTTTCTTT.

The gene calls are TRBV12-1 and TRBJ1-5; the table's D call, TRBD1, has no DNA check behind it. TRBV12-1 corresponds to a pseudogene. This CDR3 has 15 amino acids. CDR3 sequence (DNA): TGTGCCAGCAGCTGTAGGGGGTCAGGCAATCAGCCCCAGCATTTT. Translation: CASSCRGSGNQPQHF.

The rearrangement links TRBV28 to TRBJ2-2; TRBD2 agrees at 12 bases. Germline CDR1 MDHEN, CDR2 SYDVKM. Trimming at V came to 3 bases and at J to 5 bases, leaving 4 bases not matched to a gene. The CDR3 runs 16 residues. CDR3: CASSFLAGGRTGELFF. In DNA, the CDR3 is TGTGCCAGCAGTTTTCTAGCGGGAGGGAGGACCGGGGAGCTGTTTTTT.

This clone was observed a few times. This chain uses TRBV5-1 with TRBJ2-3; 11 bases line up with TRBD2. Germline V gives CDR1 SGHRS, CDR2 YFSETQ. With 4 bases clipped from V and 4 bases from J, the junction kept 5 bases outside the gene matches. The CDR3 spans 15 residues. CDR3 sequence reads: CASSDGTSGSDTQYF. The CDR3 DNA is TGCGCCAGCAGCGACGGGACTAGCGGCTCAGATACGCAGTATTTT.

The sample holds one count of this clone. The chain recombines TRBV30 with TRBJ1-2; a weak D match, TRBD1 (6 bases). Trimming stripped 2 bases from V and 8 bases from J, with 24 bases between. Per germline, CDR1 GTSNPN and CDR2 SVGIG (reference sequence). The CDR3 runs 16 residues. This CDR3 reads CAWSPSFAHTGTGYTF. In DNA, the CDR3 is TGTGCCTGGAGTCCCTCATTCGCACACACAGGGACCGGCTACACCTTC.

This rearrangement joins TRBV2 to TRBJ2-7; 7 nucleotides agree with TRBD1. Germline CDR1 is SNHLY and CDR2 is FYNNEI. After removal of 2 bases from V and 4 bases from J, the junction contained 5 bases not matched to a gene. The CDR3 runs 14 residues. Here the CDR3 reads CASSEQGDSYEQYF. For the CDR3, the DNA is TGTGCCAGCAGTGAACAGGGGGATTCTTACGAGCAGTACTTC.

This chain links TRBV19 with TRBJ1-5; no reliable D call. V was shortened by 4 bases and J by 4 bases, with 11 bases between the two germline ends. Germline V CDR1 and CDR2: LNHDA, SQIVND (reference sequence). The CDR3 runs 14 residues. The CDR3 DNA reads TGTGCCAGTAGTACAAGGCGGGGTAATCAGCCCCAGCATTTT. Protein product: CASSTRRGNQPQHF.

The chain recombines TRBV5-6 with TRBJ1-2; D is undetermined. This CDR3 is 15 amino acids long. Germline V CDR1 and CDR2: SGHDT, YYEEEE. Trimming removed 0 bases from V and 7 bases from J, with 16 bases in between. CDR3 residues: CASSLAALVGRGYTF. In nucleotides, the CDR3 is TGTGCCAGCAGCTTGGCCGCTCTTGTTGGGCGTGGCTACACCTTC.

V is TRBV6-5 and J is TRBJ1-1, with TRBD1 matching over 7 bases. The CDR3 has 12 amino acids. The germline V gene encodes CDR1 MNHEY and CDR2 SVGAGI. V was clipped by 6 bases and J by 8 bases; unmatched bases: 6. DNA for the CDR3: TGTGCCAGCAGCCCAAGACAGGGAGAAGCTTTCTTT. Protein: CASSPRQGEAFF.

Note on this clone: One end of the junction varies from germline; a read error may be responsible. This chain connects TRBV7-9 to TRBJ1-2; D possibly corresponds to TRBD1 (5 bases). Germline CDR1 is SEHNR and CDR2 is FQNEAQ (reference sequence). The CDR3 runs 12 residues. This CDR3 reads CSSSTPRGGYTF. For the CDR3, the DNA is TGTTCCAGCAGCACCCCTAGGGGTGGCTACACCTTC.

With regard to this clone: Sequence at one end of the junction differs from germline and may be a read error. The chain links TRBV5-1 to TRBJ2-7, with D perhaps TRBD2 (6 bases). The CDR3 is 13 amino acids. Looked up from germline, CDR1 is SGHRS and CDR2 is YFSETQ. The CDR3 nucleotides read TGCGCCAGCAGCCCCCAAGGGGAGGCAGGGAAGGGCTTC. This encodes CASSPQGEAGKGF.

The chain has TRBV4-2 and TRBJ1-1; D ambiguous. Germline V gene sequence: CDR1 LGHNA, CDR2 YNFKEQ. With 1 base removed from V and 0 bases from J, the gap between germline ends came to 9 bases. The CDR3 consists of 15 residues. For the CDR3, the DNA is TGTGCCAGCAGCCAAGTTGGCGGGATGAACACTGAAGCTTTCTTT. It specifies CASSQVGGMNTEAFF.

The genes are TRBV6-5 and TRBJ2-3, with unresolved D. Germline V CDR1 and CDR2: MNHEY, SVGAGI. This CDR3 has 11 amino acids. V lost 5 bases and J lost 6, with 6 bases in between. The CDR3 spells CASSTGDTQYF. In DNA form, the CDR3 reads TGTGCCAGCAGTACCGGGGATACGCAGTATTTT.

This chain uses TRBV5-4 with TRBJ2-1, with 7 bases identical to TRBD2. V lost 1 base, J lost 4 bases, and 8 bases stayed unmatched. The CDR3 runs 16 residues. In germline, CDR1 is SGHNT, CDR2 YYREEE (reference sequence). The CDR3 loop reads CASSLFSTSRYNEQFF. The CDR3 DNA is TGTGCCAGCAGCTTGTTTTCGACTAGCCGTTACAATGAGCAGTTCTTC.